The 27 T cell receptor beta chains below come from one sample, sequenced in a study of T cell changes during pregnancy in multiple sclerosis (dated by TCRdb to about 2019). The library came from the immunoSEQ multiplex PCR assay. This immuneACCESS table, as held by TCRdb, lists in-frame sequences with V and J called but not all clones. Of the missing ones, under half trace to an unresolved V gene in checked studies; the others have no known cause. In this sample the table shows tens of thousands of clones, roughly 90% of which occur a single time. In total, the top ten clones hold less than 0.65% of the sample. Material: CD4+ T cells from peripheral blood mononuclear cells, obtained in the third trimester of pregnancy. The receptors here all came from a female donor with multiple sclerosis, enrolled in a pregnancy study.

This chain links TRBV5-4 with TRBJ2-1; 11 bases align to TRBD2. The V gene end was trimmed by 4 bases and the J gene end by 10 bases; junction bases not matched to a gene: 7. The CDR3 spans 14 residues. Per the germline V gene, CDR1 is SGHNT and CDR2 is YYREEE (reference sequence). CDR3 residues: CASSPGTSGYEQFF. DNA of the CDR3: TGTGCCAGCAGCCCCGGGACTAGCGGTTACGAGCAGTTCTTC.

This chain links TRBV12-5 with TRBJ2-5; 8 nucleotides match TRBD2. CDR3 size: 15 residues. Looked up from germline, CDR1 is LGHNT and CDR2 is FRNRAP. Unmatched junction bases numbered 10, after V lost 5 bases and J lost 5 bases. For the CDR3, the DNA is TGTGCTAGTGGTCCCGGGCGGGAGGTCGGGGAGACCCAGTACTTC. Protein: CASGPGREVGETQYF.

The rearrangement uses TRBV19 and TRBJ1-5; the match to TRBD1 covers 7 bases. The germline CDR1 and CDR2 sequences are LNHDA and SQIVND (reference sequence). The ends lost 11 bases at V and 3 bases at J; junction bases unmatched: 4. CDR3 length: 12 amino acids. Here the CDR3 reads CAGDSPNQPQHF. As DNA, the CDR3 is TGTGCCGGGGACAGTCCCAATCAGCCCCAGCATTTT.

The chain uses TRBV9 and TRBJ2-1, with 12 bases matching TRBD2. V shed 2 bases, J shed 4 bases, and the junction held 1 base outside the gene matches. CDR1 and CDR2 (germline): SGDLS, YYNGEE. The CDR3 is made up of 15 amino acids. CDR3 sequence reads: CASSVLAGGYNEQFF. CDR3 DNA sequence: TGTGCCAGCAGCGTGCTAGCGGGAGGGTACAATGAGCAGTTCTTC. The entire variable domain, with the rest obtained from reference TRBV9 and TRBJ2-1, is as follows: DSGVTQTPKHLITATGQRVTLRCSPRSGDLSVYWYQQSLDQGLQFLIQYYNGEERAKGNILERFSAQQFPDLHSELNLSSLELGDSALYFCASSVLAGGYNEQFFGPGTRLTVL.

This clone was recorded a few times. This rearrangement joins TRBV5-1 to TRBJ1-1; D perhaps matches TRBD1 (5 bases). The length of the CDR3 is 14 residues. Trimming took off 4 bases at V and 1 base at J, with 11 bases between the two ends. The germline V gene has CDR1 SGHRS and CDR2 YFSETQ. The CDR3 spells CASSLTETNTEAFF. DNA of the CDR3: TGCGCCAGCAGCCTGACAGAGACGAACACTGAAGCTTTCTTT.

A remark on this clone: Other DNA sequences within the sample encode an identical CDR3. The CDR3 DNA sequence: TGTGCCAGCAGGCGGACAGCCTCTAACTATGGCTACACCTTC. Amino acids: CASRRTASNYGYTF. The chain recombines TRBV6-5 with TRBJ1-2, with D possibly TRBD1 on 6 matching bases. This CDR3 is 14 amino acids long. Per the germline V gene, CDR1 is MNHEY and CDR2 is SVGAGI. V was cut by 6 bases and J by 0 bases, with 11 bases left in between.

The chain employs TRBV19 and TRBJ2-3; 8 bases map to TRBD1. This CDR3 has 14 amino acids. V was clipped by 4 bases and J by 5 bases; unmatched bases: 5. Germline CDR1 reads LNHDA; CDR2 reads SQIVND (reference sequence). The CDR3 reads CASSKTGVQDTQYF. The CDR3 DNA reads TGTGCCAGTAGTAAGACAGGGGTACAAGATACGCAGTATTTT.

The rearrangement joins TRBV7-2 to TRBJ2-1; possible D gene TRBD1, 7 bases. The CDR3 sequence is 17 residues long. CDR1 SGHTA and CDR2 FQGNSA come from the germline V gene. Between the trimmed V and J ends, which lost 1 base and 2 bases, there was a span of 15 bases. CDR3 in amino acids: CASSLEGGRGAYNEQFF. The CDR3 nucleotides read TGTGCCAGCAGCTTAGAAGGTGGCAGGGGGGCCTACAATGAGCAGTTCTTC.

The count of this clone is one. The V call is TRBV11-3, the J call TRBJ2-1, with TRBD2 identical over 9 bases. After removal of 5 bases from V and 0 bases from J, the junction contained 5 bases not matched to a gene. Per germline, CDR1 SGHNT and CDR2 YENEEA. The CDR3 has 16 residues. The CDR3 spells CASSPAGGNSYNEQFF. The CDR3 DNA follows: TGTGCCAGCAGCCCGGCGGGAGGGAACTCCTACAATGAGCAGTTCTTC.

In DNA form, the CDR3 reads TGCGCCAGCAGCTCCGGACTGTACAAAGAGACCCAGTACTTC. Its protein is CASSSGLYKETQYF. The chain links TRBV5-1 to TRBJ2-5, with D perhaps matching TRBD2 (5 bases). Germline loops: CDR1 SGHRS, CDR2 YFSETQ. Trimming took off 3 bases at V and 3 bases at J, with 12 bases between the two ends. This CDR3 has 14 amino acids.

The genes are TRBV5-1 and TRBJ2-1; 10 bases align to TRBD2. The germline CDR1 and CDR2 sequences are SGHRS and YFSETQ. J gave up 4 bases and V 4 bases, and 8 bases lay outside the gene matches. The CDR3 spans 16 residues. The CDR3 DNA sequence: TGCGCCAGCAGCCCGGGAGTACTAGCGGGGTACAATGAGCAGTTCTTC. Protein product: CASSPGVLAGYNEQFF.

The rearrangement uses TRBV4-1 and TRBJ2-1; D is undetermined. The CDR3 loop spans 16 amino acids. Germline loops: CDR1 MGHRA, CDR2 YSYEKL. The V gene lost 0 bases and the J gene lost 7 bases, with 16 bases spanning the gap. The CDR3 DNA reads TGCGCCAGCAGCCAAGAGGCAACAGTGGGTTTAAATGAGCAGTTCTTC. This translates into CASSQEATVGLNEQFF.

The chain couples TRBV25-1 to TRBJ1-1, with 11 bases lining up with TRBD1. Germline lookup yields CDR1 MGHDK and CDR2 SYGVNS. V was pared by 3 bases and J by 5 bases, with 5 bases of the junction left unmatched. The CDR3 has 15 amino acids. The CDR3 region has the DNA TGTGCCAGCAGTGAGGCCGGGACAGGGGGAACTGAAGCTTTCTTT. Translation gives CASSEAGTGGTEAFF.

This sequence joins TRBV7-2 and TRBJ1-2, with TRBD1 matching 11 bases. The V and J ends lost 6 bases and 7 bases, in that order; junction bases with no gene match: 7. The CDR3 runs to 14 residues. CDR1 and CDR2 (germline): SGHTA, FQGNSA. The CDR3 loop reads CASRGTGGWFGYTF. The CDR3, as DNA: TGTGCCAGCAGAGGGACAGGGGGTTGGTTTGGCTACACCTTC.

This chain uses TRBV4-3 with TRBJ2-3; TRBD2 matches at 10 bases. The V segment lost 1 base and the J segment 3 bases; nucleotides outside the gene matches: 4. The length of the CDR3 is 16 residues. Germline-derived CDR1 and CDR2 are LGHNA and YSLEER. CDR3 loop: CASSQVISGRTDTQYF. DNA of the CDR3: TGCGCCAGCAGCCAAGTCATTAGCGGGAGGACAGATACGCAGTATTTT.

The rearrangement joins TRBV27 to TRBJ2-3, with TRBD2 matching over 11 bases. The junction had 3 bases not matched to a gene; V was cut back by 5 bases and J by 2 bases. The CDR3 runs to 15 residues. CDR1 MNHEY and CDR2 SMNVEV come from the germline V gene (reference sequence). CDR3 amino acids: CASSRLAGNTDTQYF. The CDR3 DNA sequence: TGTGCCAGCAGTAGACTAGCGGGAAACACAGATACGCAGTATTTT.

This chain connects TRBV5-4 to TRBJ2-1; D is possibly TRBD2 (5 bases). The V end was cut by 0 bases, the J end by 4 bases, with 8 bases between. Looked up from germline, CDR1 is SGHNT and CDR2 is YYREEE (reference sequence). The length of the CDR3 is 14 residues. CDR3 residues: CASSLVGDYNEQFF. The CDR3 nucleotides are TGTGCCAGCAGCTTGGTCGGGGATTACAATGAGCAGTTCTTC.

This chain connects TRBV7-3 to TRBJ2-7; tentatively, D is TRBD2 (6 bases). Germline loops: CDR1 SGHTA, CDR2 FQGTGA. Trimming cost V 2 bases and J 5 bases, with 16 bases left between them. The CDR3 is 15 amino acids. In DNA, the CDR3 is TGTGCCAGCAGCTTAGCACCGGGACTGTCTCACGAGCAGTACTTC. This translates into CASSLAPGLSHEQYF.

This chain links TRBV6-5 with TRBJ1-2; D gene unclear. CDR1 is MNHEY and CDR2 is SVGAGI in the germline V gene. There are 13 residues in the CDR3. V was cut by 7 bases and J by 6 bases, with 15 bases left in between. The CDR3 bases are TGTGCCAGCACCCCCCGCGGGAGTCATGGCTACACCTTC. It codes for CASTPRGSHGYTF.

The chain has TRBV20-1 and TRBJ2-5, with unresolved D. Germline V CDR1 and CDR2: DFQATT, SNEGSKA (reference sequence). Between the trimmed V and J ends, which lost 6 bases and 5 bases, there was a span of 10 bases. The CDR3 spans 11 residues. The CDR3 loop is CSALRSETQYF. The CDR3, as DNA: TGCAGTGCACTACGATCGGAGACCCAGTACTTC.

The J gene is TRBJ2-2, the V gene TRBV10-1; 9 bases are shared with TRBD1. Germline loops: CDR1 WNHNN, CDR2 SYGVQD (reference sequence). Germline trimming cut 9 bases from V and 5 bases from J; bases unmatched to any gene: 7. This CDR3 contains 14 residues. The CDR3 loop reads CARQRDRETGELFF. CDR3 in DNA: TGCGCCAGGCAACGGGACAGGGAAACCGGGGAGCTGTTTTTT.

This clone has only a few counts. V gene TRBV29-1 combines with J gene TRBJ1-1; D perhaps matches TRBD1 (5 bases). Germline values: CDR1 SQVTM, CDR2 ANQGSEA. The CDR3 sequence is 14 residues long. V was trimmed by 3 bases and J by 0 bases, leaving 11 bases between them. CDR3 in DNA: TGCAGCGTTGAGGGCAGGGCAATGAACACTGAAGCTTTCTTT. This gives the protein CSVEGRAMNTEAFF.

The chain joins TRBV6-6 to TRBJ2-7; 11 bases map to TRBD1. Germline CDR1 reads MNHNY; CDR2 reads SVGAGI (reference sequence). The V and J ends lost 8 bases and 4 bases, in that order; junction bases with no gene match: 4. This CDR3 is built from 13 residues. For the CDR3, the DNA is TGTGCCAGCCTGGACAGGGGGCGATACGAGCAGTACTTC. This encodes CASLDRGRYEQYF.

The table lists this clone with a count of one. This rearrangement joins TRBV5-8 to TRBJ2-2; no firm D call. The CDR3 totals 15 residues. V was pared by 0 bases and J by 1 base, with 7 bases between. Per germline, CDR1 SGHTS and CDR2 YDEGEE. CDR3 bases: TGTGCCAGCAGCTTGGCCACGGTGAACACCGGGGAGCTGTTTTTT. This sequence encodes CASSLATVNTGELFF.

CDR3 residues: CASSKRRCQETQYF. The CDR3, as DNA: TGTGCCAGCAGCAAAAGGAGGTGCCAAGAGACCCAGTACTTC. This chain links TRBV21-1 with TRBJ2-5; the table's D call of TRBD2 was not tested on the DNA. TRBV21-1 is a documented pseudogene. The CDR3 sequence is 14 residues long.

V usage is TRBV19 and J usage is TRBJ2-5, with a possible D match to TRBD1 (6 bases). The CDR3 loop spans 17 amino acids. V shed 5 bases and J shed 0 bases, with 19 bases lying between them. CDR1 and CDR2 (germline): LNHDA, SQIVND (reference sequence). As DNA, the CDR3 is TGTGCCAGTAGTCCCGGGACCGGACAGACCTACCAAGAGACCCAGTACTTC. It encodes CASSPGTGQTYQETQYF.

J is TRBJ1-1 and V is TRBV28; the D gene is possibly TRBD1 (6 bases). CDR1 is MDHEN and CDR2 is SYDVKM in the germline V gene. The CDR3 runs 13 residues. Trimming took 7 bases from V and 4 from J, leaving 13 bases between them. CDR3 in amino acids: CASNPGTITEAFF. The CDR3 coding sequence is TGTGCCAGCAATCCCGGGACAATCACTGAAGCTTTCTTT.